This T cell receptor (beta chain) was captured by sequencing in a study of PD-L1 blockade in urothelial cancer. Study-wide context: Specimens of blood held a median count of 141,255 T cells. The study's findings and limits: Stronger expansion of tumor-associated clones in blood at 3 weeks distinguished durable-benefit patients. TCR clonality was measured in pretreatment peripheral blood. Clonality below the median predicted better survival.

Sample time point: pretreatment peripheral blood. Clones were read by immunoSEQ multiplex PCR, and TCRdb kept only the in-frame ones, dropping some. Of over 65,000 clones listed, 85% to 90% are singletons. Remarks on this clone: Its target is not known.

Germline V gene data show CDR1 as SQVTM and CDR2 as ANQGSEA. The V end was cut by 3 bases, the J end by 4 bases, with 3 bases between. CDR3 length equals 10 residues. The J gene is TRBJ1-2, the V gene TRBV29-1; D is unresolved. This specimen consisted of PBMCs, obtained around atezolizumab (anti-PD-L1) treatment. This TCR derives from a man in his sixties or seventies with urothelial cancer. CDR3 in DNA: TGCAGCGTTGATAGCTATGGCTACACCTTC. This codes for CSVDSYGYTF. Combining the CDR3 with reference TRBV29-1 and TRBJ1-2 gives the whole variable domain SAVISQKPSRDICQRGTSLTIQCQVDSQVTMMFWYRQQPGQSLTLIATANQGSEATYESGFVIDKFPISRPNLTFSTLTVSNMSPEDSSIYLCSVDSYGYTFGSGTRLTVV.